This is a list of T cell receptor beta chains from one sample in a study of blood T cell repertoires in COVID-19. Sequencing used immunoSEQ multiplex PCR; TCRdb keeps in-frame clones, though not all of them. The data show 40,000 to 60,000 clones, more than 65% seen once. Sequenced material: peripheral blood. These receptors were obtained from a woman in her 70s with acute or convalescent COVID-19. The CDR3 runs from the conserved cysteine through the conserved F or W. A D gene is named only where the DNA matches it firmly. The size of a clone is reported for some rows only, either as once, few or many, or as a class for expanded clones.

v_gene: TRBV12-3/TRBV12-4
j_gene: TRBJ1-1
abundance: .
d_gene: .
CDR3nt: TGTGCCAGCAGGAACAACAGGTACACTGAAGCTTTCTTT
CDR3aa: CASRNNRYTEAFF

v_gene: TRBV3-1/TRBV3-2
j_gene: TRBJ2-1
abundance: .
d_gene: TRBD2
CDR3nt: TGTGCCAGCAGCCAAGATCGATGGGGACTAGATTACAATGAGCAGTTCTTC
CDR3aa: CASSQDRWGLDYNEQFF

v_gene: TRBV19
j_gene: TRBJ1-6
abundance: .
d_gene: TRBD1
CDR3nt: TGTGCCGTAGGGGACAGGGGTAACTCACCCCTCCACTTT
CDR3aa: CAVGDRGNSPLHF

v_gene: TRBV10-3
j_gene: TRBJ2-3
abundance: .
d_gene: TRBD2
CDR3nt: TGTGCCATCAGTGATCTAGCGGGGGGGCAGAGAGATACGCAGTATTTT
CDR3aa: CAISDLAGGQRDTQYF

v_gene: TRBV27
j_gene: TRBJ2-7
abundance: .
d_gene: TRBD2
CDR3nt: TGTGCCAGCAGGGGCGGGAGTTTAGTCAACGAGCAGTACTTC
CDR3aa: CASRGGSLVNEQYF

v_gene: TRBV25-1
j_gene: TRBJ2-3
abundance: many
d_gene: TRBD2
CDR3nt: TGTGCCAGCAGTGAATCGTATAGCGGGAGTCTTCCAGATACGCAGTATTTT
CDR3aa: CASSESYSGSLPDTQYF

v_gene: TRBV19
j_gene: TRBJ2-3
abundance: .
d_gene: TRBD2
CDR3nt: TGTGCCAGTACTTTGAGCGGGAGGTATACAGATACGCAGTATTTT
CDR3aa: CASTLSGRYTDTQYF

v_gene: TRBV30
j_gene: TRBJ1-3
abundance: .
d_gene: .
CDR3nt: TGTGCCTGTGAACAGGGAGAGGCTGGAAACACCATATATTTT
CDR3aa: CACEQGEAGNTIYF

v_gene: TRBV28
j_gene: TRBJ2-7
abundance: few
d_gene: TRBD1
CDR3nt: TGTGCCAGCAGCCACAGGGGGCGCGAGCAGTACTTC
CDR3aa: CASSHRGREQYF

v_gene: TRBV19
j_gene: TRBJ1-2
abundance: few
d_gene: TRBD1
CDR3nt: TGTGCCAGTAGTATCACCGGGACAGGGTTTGGCTACACCTTC
CDR3aa: CASSITGTGFGYTF

v_gene: TRBV19
j_gene: TRBJ1-1
abundance: .
d_gene: TRBD1
CDR3nt: TGTGCCTCTAACTCTGGGACAGGGAGGGCCATGAACACTGAAGCTTTCTTT
CDR3aa: CASNSGTGRAMNTEAFF

v_gene: TRBV28
j_gene: TRBJ1-5
abundance: .
d_gene: .
CDR3nt: TGTGCCAGCAGTACCGGGTCCTACAATCAGCCCCAGCATTTT
CDR3aa: CASSTGSYNQPQHF

v_gene: TRBV5-5
j_gene: TRBJ1-5
abundance: many
d_gene: .
CDR3nt: TGTGCCAGCAGCTTGGCCGTCAGGAATCAGCCCCAGCATTTT
CDR3aa: CASSLAVRNQPQHF

v_gene: TRBV2
j_gene: TRBJ2-2
abundance: .
d_gene: .
CDR3nt: TGTGCCAGCAGTGAATACGGGGGTGACACCGGGGAGCTGTTTTTT
CDR3aa: CASSEYGGDTGELFF

v_gene: TRBV20-1
j_gene: TRBJ2-5
abundance: .
d_gene: .
CDR3nt: TGCAGTGCTCGGGGTCAAGAGACCCAGTACTTC
CDR3aa: CSARGQETQYF

v_gene: TRBV10-3
j_gene: TRBJ1-5
abundance: .
d_gene: .
CDR3nt: TGTGCCATCAGTGATTGGGAGAATAGCAATCAGCCCCAGCATTTT
CDR3aa: CAISDWENSNQPQHF

v_gene: TRBV5-4
j_gene: TRBJ2-7
abundance: few
d_gene: TRBD1
CDR3nt: TGTGCCAGCAGCGTATCCGGGACAGCCTACGAGCAGTACTTC
CDR3aa: CASSVSGTAYEQYF

v_gene: TRBV28
j_gene: TRBJ1-1
abundance: .
d_gene: .
CDR3nt: TGTGCCAGCAGTCAACAGCTGAACACTGAAGCTTTCTTT
CDR3aa: CASSQQLNTEAFF

v_gene: TRBV7-2
j_gene: TRBJ2-1
abundance: .
d_gene: TRBD1
CDR3nt: TGTGCCAGCAGCAGCTACAGGGGCAATGAGCAGTTCTTC
CDR3aa: CASSSYRGNEQFF

v_gene: TRBV10-3
j_gene: TRBJ1-2
abundance: .
d_gene: .
CDR3nt: TGTGCCATCAGTGAGTCGTCGCAGATCTATGGCTACACCTTC
CDR3aa: CAISESSQIYGYTF

v_gene: TRBV10-2
j_gene: TRBJ1-1
abundance: many
d_gene: .
CDR3nt: TGCGCCAGCAGTGAGCAGGGCGGGGGCGCGGCGGCTTTCTTT
CDR3aa: CASSEQGGGAAAFF

v_gene: TRBV9
j_gene: TRBJ2-3
abundance: .
d_gene: TRBD2
CDR3nt: TGTGCCAGCAGCGTAGGAAGCGGGGGGATAGATACGCAGTATTTT
CDR3aa: CASSVGSGGIDTQYF

v_gene: TRBV11-3
j_gene: TRBJ2-1
abundance: .
d_gene: TRBD2
CDR3nt: TGTGCCAGCAGCCCTAGCGGGGTCAGCTCCTACAATGAGCAGTTCTTC
CDR3aa: CASSPSGVSSYNEQFF

v_gene: TRBV28
j_gene: TRBJ1-2
abundance: .
d_gene: .
CDR3nt: TGTGCCAGCAGTACTCCAAGCACCTATGGCTACACCTTC
CDR3aa: CASSTPSTYGYTF

v_gene: TRBV19
j_gene: TRBJ1-1
abundance: once
d_gene: .
CDR3nt: TGTGCCAGTAGTCTCCGGTTAAACACTGAAGCTTTCTTT
CDR3aa: CASSLRLNTEAFF

v_gene: TRBV19
j_gene: TRBJ2-1
abundance: .
d_gene: .
CDR3nt: TGTGCCAGTAGCAATATCGGACTAAATGAGCAGTTCTTC
CDR3aa: CASSNIGLNEQFF